The clone carrying this T cell receptor (beta chain) was seen a single time. No antigen is known for it. Researchers ran the assay at a deep level. Profiled with immunoSEQ multiplex PCR; TCRdb holds only in-frame clones, not every one. Seen here are a few million clones, around 95% observed once, and the top ten hold more than 0.1%. Both subsets, CD45RA+ naive and CD45RA-negative memory, were split from the CD4+ cells. The CDR3 length is 15 residues. Trimming took 3 bases from V and 6 from J; bases not matched to a gene: 10. Germline assignment: CDR1 SQVTM and CDR2 ANQGSEA. The data stem from a study of shared clonotypes between healthy human individuals. The study, taken as a whole, reports: Among non-shared clonotypes, generation probabilities were lower than among those shared by all four donors.

The rearrangement uses TRBV29-1 and TRBJ2-3; TRBD2 matches 9 bases. The origin of this receptor is a man between 18 and 29 years old in good health. The source material was naive CD4+ T cells sorted from blood. Described subset: CD45RA+ positively selected. CDR3 DNA: TGCAGCGTTGACATGCTAGCGGGGCCTCGGGATACGCAGTATTTT. Translation gives CSVDMLAGPRDTQYF.